Listed below are T cell receptor beta chains from one sample, sequenced in a study of blood T cell repertoires in COVID-19. TCRdb's copy holds only in-frame clones and misses some; the assay was immunoSEQ multiplex PCR. The sample carries over 200,000 clones, roughly 84% recorded once. Sequencing was done on a sample of peripheral blood. The receptors here all came from a middle-aged man who had recovered from COVID-19. The CDR3 runs from the conserved cysteine through the conserved F or W. Fields, in order: V gene, D gene, clone size, J gene, CDR3 protein, CDR3 DNA. A D gene is named only where the DNA matches it firmly. Expanded clones get a size class; other rows say once, few or many, or leave the size out.

v_gene: TRBV19; d_gene: TRBD1; abundance: -; j_gene: TRBJ2-7; CDR3aa: CASSTRGQSSYEQYF; CDR3nt: TGTGCCAGTAGTACCCGGGGACAGTCCTCCTACGAGCAGTACTTC
v_gene: TRBV2; d_gene: -; abundance: many; j_gene: TRBJ2-7; CDR3aa: CASSEVWGLDEQYF; CDR3nt: TGTGCCAGCAGTGAAGTTTGGGGGCTGGACGAGCAGTACTTC
v_gene: TRBV6-5; d_gene: -; abundance: -; j_gene: TRBJ1-1; CDR3aa: CASSSTGWNTEAFF; CDR3nt: TGTGCCAGCAGTAGCACAGGGTGGAACACTGAAGCTTTCTTT
v_gene: TRBV9; d_gene: -; abundance: -; j_gene: TRBJ2-2; CDR3aa: CASSIPGGADTGELFF; CDR3nt: TGTGCCAGCAGCATCCCCGGAGGGGCCGACACCGGGGAGCTGTTTTTT
v_gene: TRBV7-2; d_gene: TRBD2; abundance: -; j_gene: TRBJ2-1; CDR3aa: CASSLVTSGGAGKLF; CDR3nt: TGTGCCAGCAGCTTAGTAACTAGCGGGGGGGCCGGGAAGCTCTTC
v_gene: TRBV7-2; d_gene: -; abundance: -; j_gene: TRBJ2-1; CDR3aa: CASSLLGGFNEQFF; CDR3nt: TGTGCCAGCAGCTTACTCGGAGGGTTTAATGAGCAGTTCTTC
v_gene: TRBV12-3/TRBV12-4; d_gene: -; abundance: -; j_gene: TRBJ1-6; CDR3aa: CASRDRLDSPLHF; CDR3nt: TGTGCCAGCAGGGACAGATTGGATTCACCCCTCCACTTT
v_gene: TRBV11-2; d_gene: -; abundance: -; j_gene: TRBJ2-7; CDR3aa: CASSSSLGEANYEQYF; CDR3nt: TGTGCCAGCAGCTCTTCTTTGGGGGAGGCGAACTACGAGCAGTACTTC
v_gene: TRBV6-5; d_gene: TRBD2; abundance: once; j_gene: TRBJ2-7; CDR3aa: CASSYGSLAGSYEQYF; CDR3nt: TGTGCCAGCAGTTACGGGTCCCTAGCGGGCTCCTACGAGCAGTACTTC
v_gene: TRBV2; d_gene: TRBD1; abundance: once; j_gene: TRBJ1-1; CDR3aa: CASSFEGTGHVFF; CDR3nt: TGTGCCAGCAGTTTCGAGGGGACAGGGCACGTTTTCTTT
v_gene: TRBV7-2; d_gene: TRBD2; abundance: once; j_gene: TRBJ2-7; CDR3aa: CASTTGLAGSYEQYF; CDR3nt: TGTGCCAGCACCACGGGACTAGCGGGGAGCTACGAGCAGTACTTC
v_gene: TRBV29-1; d_gene: -; abundance: -; j_gene: TRBJ2-3; CDR3aa: CSVRTSTDTQYF; CDR3nt: TGCAGCGTCCGAACTAGCACAGATACGCAGTATTTT
v_gene: TRBV7-2; d_gene: TRBD2; abundance: -; j_gene: TRBJ2-1; CDR3aa: CASSPTSGRVDEQFF; CDR3nt: TGTGCCAGCAGCCCCACTAGCGGGAGGGTCGATGAGCAGTTCTTC
v_gene: TRBV6-2/TRBV6-3; d_gene: -; abundance: -; j_gene: TRBJ2-7; CDR3aa: CASSRPSVYEQYF; CDR3nt: TGTGCCAGCAGCCGTCCTAGCGTGTACGAGCAGTACTTC
v_gene: TRBV27; d_gene: TRBD1; abundance: -; j_gene: TRBJ2-7; CDR3aa: CASSGTGFTYEQYF; CDR3nt: TGTGCCAGCAGTGGGACAGGGTTCACCTACGAGCAGTACTTC
v_gene: TRBV19; d_gene: -; abundance: -; j_gene: TRBJ1-1; CDR3aa: CASSMEGGGTEAFF; CDR3nt: TGTGCCAGTAGTATGGAGGGTGGGGGCACTGAAGCTTTCTTT
v_gene: TRBV27; d_gene: -; abundance: -; j_gene: TRBJ2-5; CDR3aa: CASRNWTNVRRETQYF; CDR3nt: TGTGCCAGCAGGAATTGGACTAACGTGAGACGTGAGACCCAGTACTTC
v_gene: TRBV3-1/TRBV3-2; d_gene: TRBD1; abundance: few; j_gene: TRBJ2-7; CDR3aa: CASSQRAGTGAYEQYF; CDR3nt: TGTGCCAGCAGCCAACGAGCCGGGACAGGGGCGTACGAGCAGTACTTC
v_gene: TRBV5-6; d_gene: TRBD2; abundance: -; j_gene: TRBJ2-3; CDR3aa: CASSLPGLVTDTQYF; CDR3nt: TGTGCCAGCAGCTTGCCCGGACTAGTGACAGATACGCAGTATTTT
v_gene: TRBV11-2; d_gene: -; abundance: -; j_gene: TRBJ2-3; CDR3aa: CASSPWGLPTDTQYF; CDR3nt: TGTGCCAGCAGCCCCTGGGGGCTTCCCACAGATACGCAGTATTTT
v_gene: TRBV15; d_gene: -; abundance: -; j_gene: TRBJ1-2; CDR3aa: CATSRGVRSGYTF; CDR3nt: TGTGCCACCAGCAGAGGTGTTCGGAGTGGCTACACCTTC
v_gene: TRBV11-3; d_gene: TRBD1; abundance: -; j_gene: TRBJ2-5; CDR3aa: CASSFGTGYQETQYF; CDR3nt: TGTGCCAGCAGCTTCGGGACAGGGTACCAAGAGACCCAGTACTTC
v_gene: TRBV5-1; d_gene: TRBD1; abundance: -; j_gene: TRBJ1-2; CDR3aa: CASKLSGQADYGYTF; CDR3nt: TGCGCCAGTAAACTTTCGGGACAGGCTGACTATGGCTACACCTTC
v_gene: TRBV23-1; d_gene: TRBD1; abundance: -; j_gene: TRBJ2-6; CDR3aa: CASRDRDRGYSGANVLTF; CDR3nt: TGCGCCAGCAGAGACCGGGACAGGGGTTACTCTGGGGCCAACGTCCTGACTTTC
v_gene: TRBV29-1; d_gene: -; abundance: -; j_gene: TRBJ2-5; CDR3aa: CSVVIGQGNSETQYF; CDR3nt: TGCAGCGTCGTGATAGGGCAGGGGAATTCAGAGACCCAGTACTTC
v_gene: TRBV7-2; d_gene: TRBD1; abundance: once; j_gene: TRBJ1-2; CDR3aa: CASSSGGSYTF; CDR3nt: TGTGCCAGCAGCTCAGGGGGTAGCTACACCTTC
v_gene: TRBV6-5; d_gene: TRBD1; abundance: -; j_gene: TRBJ2-7; CDR3aa: CASSRTGDEQYF; CDR3nt: TGTGCCAGCAGCCGGACAGGGGACGAGCAGTACTTC
v_gene: TRBV24-1; d_gene: -; abundance: -; j_gene: TRBJ1-1; CDR3aa: CATTVEGGGTEAFF; CDR3nt: TGTGCCACCACCGTGGAAGGCGGAGGGACTGAAGCTTTCTTT
v_gene: TRBV30; d_gene: -; abundance: few; j_gene: TRBJ1-3; CDR3aa: CAWSRGWRDTIYF; CDR3nt: TGTGCCTGGAGTAGGGGGTGGCGAGACACCATATATTTT
v_gene: TRBV24-1; d_gene: -; abundance: -; j_gene: TRBJ2-1; CDR3aa: CATSGDFHNEQFF; CDR3nt: TGTGCCACCAGTGGGGACTTTCACAATGAGCAGTTCTTC
v_gene: TRBV6-5; d_gene: TRBD1; abundance: few; j_gene: TRBJ2-7; CDR3aa: CASTGTGLLNEQYF; CDR3nt: TGTGCCTCGACCGGGACAGGGCTACTAAACGAGCAGTACTTC
v_gene: TRBV11-3; d_gene: TRBD1; abundance: -; j_gene: TRBJ2-1; CDR3aa: CASSNYRGNEQFF; CDR3nt: TGTGCCAGCAGCAACTACAGGGGGAATGAGCAGTTCTTC
v_gene: TRBV19; d_gene: TRBD2; abundance: -; j_gene: TRBJ2-7; CDR3aa: CASSSQRERYEQYF; CDR3nt: TGTGCCAGTAGTTCCCAGCGGGAGAGGTACGAGCAGTACTTC
v_gene: TRBV12-3/TRBV12-4; d_gene: -; abundance: -; j_gene: TRBJ2-2; CDR3aa: CASRHSGPGELFF; CDR3nt: TGTGCCAGCAGACACAGCGGCCCCGGGGAGCTGTTTTTT
v_gene: TRBV10-3; d_gene: -; abundance: -; j_gene: TRBJ2-7; CDR3aa: CAISEKEGTSYEQYF; CDR3nt: TGTGCCATCAGTGAGAAGGAGGGGACCTCCTACGAGCAGTACTTC
v_gene: TRBV7-2; d_gene: -; abundance: once; j_gene: TRBJ1-2; CDR3aa: CASSLVVRQLKTF; CDR3nt: TGTGCCAGCAGCTTAGTGGTGAGACAATTAAAGACCTTC
v_gene: TRBV9; d_gene: -; abundance: -; j_gene: TRBJ1-3; CDR3aa: CASSDGSSGNTIYF; CDR3nt: TGTGCCAGCAGCGACGGGTCCTCTGGAAACACCATATATTTT
v_gene: TRBV19; d_gene: TRBD1; abundance: -; j_gene: TRBJ2-2; CDR3aa: CASNLGQGIGELFF; CDR3nt: TGTGCCAGTAACCTCGGACAGGGGATAGGGGAGCTGTTTTTT
v_gene: TRBV18; d_gene: -; abundance: -; j_gene: TRBJ2-2; CDR3aa: CASSLTFMSANTGELFF; CDR3nt: TGTGCCAGCTCGCTAACCTTTATGAGCGCGAACACCGGGGAGCTGTTTTTT
v_gene: TRBV6-6; d_gene: -; abundance: few; j_gene: TRBJ2-2; CDR3aa: CASSPAGARTGELFF; CDR3nt: TGTGCCAGCAGTCCGGCTGGGGCTAGGACCGGGGAGCTGTTTTTT
v_gene: TRBV11-2; d_gene: TRBD1; abundance: -; j_gene: TRBJ2-6; CDR3aa: CASSHGQALSGANVLTF; CDR3nt: TGTGCCAGCAGCCACGGACAGGCCCTCTCTGGGGCCAACGTCCTGACTTTC
v_gene: TRBV5-6; d_gene: -; abundance: -; j_gene: TRBJ2-7; CDR3aa: CASTVVGSTYSYEQYF; CDR3nt: TGTGCCAGCACGGTGGTGGGCAGCACCTACTCCTACGAGCAGTACTTC
v_gene: TRBV5-6; d_gene: -; abundance: -; j_gene: TRBJ2-5; CDR3aa: CASGGMAQETQYF; CDR3nt: TGTGCCAGCGGGGGGATGGCCCAAGAGACCCAGTACTTC
v_gene: TRBV7-2; d_gene: -; abundance: -; j_gene: TRBJ1-2; CDR3aa: CASSLAATISGYTF; CDR3nt: TGTGCCAGCAGCTTAGCGGCGACAATCAGTGGCTACACCTTC
v_gene: TRBV19; d_gene: -; abundance: -; j_gene: TRBJ2-5; CDR3aa: CASSAQGSQETQYF; CDR3nt: TGTGCCAGTAGTGCGCAGGGGTCCCAAGAGACCCAGTACTTC
v_gene: TRBV5-6; d_gene: TRBD1; abundance: -; j_gene: TRBJ1-6; CDR3aa: CASSLGWTGDNSPLHF; CDR3nt: TGTGCCAGCAGCTTGGGCTGGACAGGGGATAATTCACCCCTCCACTTT